Detailed here is one T cell receptor beta chain. No antigen is known for it. Between the trimmed V and J ends, which lost 8 bases and 1 base, there was a span of 11 bases. The germline CDR1 and CDR2 sequences are KGHSH and LQKENI. This CDR3 region has 13 residues. The sample is drawn from a study of tumor-infiltrating lymphocytes in localized non-small cell lung cancer. As for the study in general: Some samples were collected after neoadjuvant chemotherapy; smokers, never-smokers and several histologies were included.

Assay used: immunoSEQ multiplex PCR; TCRdb lists only in-frame clones, some missing. Seen here are 14,000 to 15,000 clones, 80% to 90% observed once, and the top ten hold roughly 2.7%. Findings and caveats of the study: Immunotypes IM1 and IM2 had similar TCR-derived T-cell fractions. No link was found between tumor T-cell fraction and recurrence-free survival.

The sequenced sample consisted of lung tumor tissue. This TCR was recovered from a human donor with non-small cell lung cancer. The chain has TRBV18 and TRBJ1-1; D possibly corresponds to TRBD1 (5 bases). The CDR3 loop is CASQGDANTEAFF. The DNA of the CDR3 is TGTGCCAGCCAAGGGGACGCGAACACTGAAGCTTTCTTT.